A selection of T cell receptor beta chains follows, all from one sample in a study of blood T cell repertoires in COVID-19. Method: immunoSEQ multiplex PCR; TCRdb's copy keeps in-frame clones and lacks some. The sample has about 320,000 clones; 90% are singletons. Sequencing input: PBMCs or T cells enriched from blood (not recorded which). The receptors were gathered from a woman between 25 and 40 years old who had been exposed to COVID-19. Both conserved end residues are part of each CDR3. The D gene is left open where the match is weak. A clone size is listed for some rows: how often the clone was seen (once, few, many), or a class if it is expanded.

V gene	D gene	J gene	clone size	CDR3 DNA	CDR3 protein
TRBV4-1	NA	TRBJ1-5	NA	TGCGCCAGCAGCCAAGACCCAGTCGTTAGCAATCAGCCCCAGCATTTT	CASSQDPVVSNQPQHF
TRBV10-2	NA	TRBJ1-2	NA	TGCGCCAGCAGTGAGTTACAACAGGGTTGGAATGGCTACACCTTC	CASSELQQGWNGYTF
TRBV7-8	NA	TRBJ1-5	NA	TGTGCCAGCAGCTTCCGGACAGCTTCAGGGCCCCAGCATTTT	CASSFRTASGPQHF
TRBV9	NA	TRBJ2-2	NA	TGTGCCAGCAGCGTAGCGGTGAACACCGGGGAGCTGTTTTTT	CASSVAVNTGELFF
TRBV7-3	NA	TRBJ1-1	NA	TGTGCCAGCAGCGCAACAGGGATGAACACTGAAGCTTTCTTT	CASSATGMNTEAFF
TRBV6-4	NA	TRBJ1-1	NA	TGTGCCAGCAGTGCAGGGTCGGTCACTGAAGCTTTCTTT	CASSAGSVTEAFF
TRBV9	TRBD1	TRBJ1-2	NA	TGTGCCAGCAGCGTAGGGGGGACAGGGTATGGCTACACCTTC	CASSVGGTGYGYTF
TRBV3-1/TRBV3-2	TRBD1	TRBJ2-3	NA	TGTGCCAGCAGCCTGGGACAGGGGACGGGAGATACGCAGTATTTT	CASSLGQGTGDTQYF
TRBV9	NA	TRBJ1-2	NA	TGTGCCAGCAGCGTAGCAGGTACCTCAGGGGCAGATGGCTACACCTTC	CASSVAGTSGADGYTF
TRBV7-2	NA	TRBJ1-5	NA	TGTGCCAGCAGCTCCGCCGGGATTCTCAATCAGCCCCAGCATTTT	CASSSAGILNQPQHF
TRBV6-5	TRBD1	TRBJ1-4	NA	TGTGCCAGCAGTTACTCGTATGGGACAGGGGGCGAAAAACTGTTTTTT	CASSYSYGTGGEKLFF
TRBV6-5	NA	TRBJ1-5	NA	TGTGCCAGCAGTTCCTGGCGGAGCAATCAGCCCCAGCATTTT	CASSSWRSNQPQHF
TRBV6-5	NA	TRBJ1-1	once	TGTGCCAGCAGAAGAGTCCGGAACACTGAAGCTTTCTTT	CASRRVRNTEAFF
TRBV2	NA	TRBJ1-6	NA	TGTGCCAGCAGTGAAGCCAAAATTTCCCTCCACTTT	CASSEAKISLHF
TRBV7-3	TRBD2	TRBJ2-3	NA	TGTGCCAGCAGCTTAAGTCCTAGCGGGGTTTTTGATACGCAGTATTTT	CASSLSPSGVFDTQYF
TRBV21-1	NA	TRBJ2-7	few	TGTGCCAGCAGCCATCGAAGGGGCTTGAGCTCCTACGAGCAGTACTTC	CASSHRRGLSSYEQYF
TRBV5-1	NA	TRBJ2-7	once	TGCGCCAGCAGCCCCACGGGGGCCTACGAGCAGTACTTC	CASSPTGAYEQYF
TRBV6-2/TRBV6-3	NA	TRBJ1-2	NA	TGTGCCAGCAGTTACTCTTCCTTGAGACAGTCTACTAACTATGGCTACACCTTC	CASSYSSLRQSTNYGYTF
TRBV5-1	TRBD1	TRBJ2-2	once	TGCGCCAGCAGCCCAGTTTTAGAGACAGGGCTCACCGGGGAGCTGTTTTTT	CASSPVLETGLTGELFF
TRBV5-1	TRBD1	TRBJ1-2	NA	TGCGCCAGCAGCCCCAGCGGGACAGGGGAACTTGGCTACACCTTC	CASSPSGTGELGYTF
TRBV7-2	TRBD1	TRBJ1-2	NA	TGTGCCAGCAGCCCGCGGGACAGGAAAATGGATGGCTACACCTTC	CASSPRDRKMDGYTF
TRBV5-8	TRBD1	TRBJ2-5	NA	TGTGCCAGCAGCGCCGGACAGGGGATGGAGACCCAGTACTTC	CASSAGQGMETQYF
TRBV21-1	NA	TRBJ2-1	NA	TGTGCCAGCAAAGGGGGTGAGCAGTTCTTC	CASKGGEQFF
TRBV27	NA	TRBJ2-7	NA	TGTGCCAGCAGTAATAACAGAAACTCCTACGAGCAGTACTTC	CASSNNRNSYEQYF
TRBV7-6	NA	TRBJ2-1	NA	TGTGCCAGCAGCTTAGGTGTCTACCCCCCCTTCAATGAGCAGTTCTTC	CASSLGVYPPFNEQFF
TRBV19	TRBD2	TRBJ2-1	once	TGTGCCAGTAGCCCCGCGACTAGCGGGTACAATGAGCAGTTCTTC	CASSPATSGYNEQFF
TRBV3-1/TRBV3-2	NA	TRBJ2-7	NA	TGTGCCAGCAGCCCGCGGGTGGGCGAGCAGTACTTC	CASSPRVGEQYF
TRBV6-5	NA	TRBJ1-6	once	TGTGCCAGCAGTTATGATCCAGAGCGTTATTCACCCCTCCACTTT	CASSYDPERYSPLHF
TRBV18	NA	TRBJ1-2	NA	TGTGCCAGCTCACCCACAGGGCGGTGGGACTATGGCTACACCTTC	CASSPTGRWDYGYTF
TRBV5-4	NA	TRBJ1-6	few	TGTGCCAGCAGCGCGAACCGGGATCTCCCTTCACCCCTCCACTTT	CASSANRDLPSPLHF
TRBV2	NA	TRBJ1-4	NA	TGTGCCAGCAGAAACAGGGCTTCTAATGAAAAACTGTTTTTT	CASRNRASNEKLFF
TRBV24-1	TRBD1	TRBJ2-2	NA	TGTGCCACCAGTGATCCCAGTACAGGGGCCGGGGAGCTGTTTTTT	CATSDPSTGAGELFF
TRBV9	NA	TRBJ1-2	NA	TGTGCCAGCAGCGTACTCGGGGATACCTATGGCTACACCTTC	CASSVLGDTYGYTF
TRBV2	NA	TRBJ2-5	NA	TGTGCCAGCAGGAGCGGTGCGGAGACCCAGTACTTC	CASRSGAETQYF
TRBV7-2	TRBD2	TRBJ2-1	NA	TGTGCCAGCAGCTTAGGTGCGGGGGGGCCGTATCGTAATGAGCAGTTCTTC	CASSLGAGGPYRNEQFF
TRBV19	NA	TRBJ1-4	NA	TGTGCCAGTAGTTTCTTTGATAGCTCCCCTGAAAAACTGTTTTTT	CASSFFDSSPEKLFF
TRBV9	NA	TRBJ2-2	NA	TGTGCCAGCAGCGTAGTAACCGGTGGCACCGGGGAGCTGTTTTTT	CASSVVTGGTGELFF
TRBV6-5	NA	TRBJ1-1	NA	TGTGCCAGCAGTCCGCGCAGGGGCAAGAACACTGAAGCTTTCTTT	CASSPRRGKNTEAFF
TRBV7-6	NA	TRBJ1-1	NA	TGTGCCAGCAGCTCTCGGGGTTCTGGCACTGAAGCTTTCTTT	CASSSRGSGTEAFF
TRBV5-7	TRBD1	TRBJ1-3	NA	TGTGCCAGCAGGGGACAGGGGTTAAGCACCATATATTTT	CASRGQGLSTIYF
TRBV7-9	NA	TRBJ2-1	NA	TGTGCCAGCAGCTTATCCCCTAGTGATGAGCAGTTCTTC	CASSLSPSDEQFF
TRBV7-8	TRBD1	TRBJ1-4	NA	TGTGCCAGCAGCCCCGGGACAGGGCACAGAAAACTGTTTTTT	CASSPGTGHRKLFF
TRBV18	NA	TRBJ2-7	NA	TGTGCCAGCTCACCACGTACCACCGGGGGTCAAGAGCAGTACTTC	CASSPRTTGGQEQYF
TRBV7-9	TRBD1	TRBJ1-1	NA	TGTGCCAGCAGCTCCCTTCAGGGGGCCAGCACTGAAGCTTTCTTT	CASSSLQGASTEAFF
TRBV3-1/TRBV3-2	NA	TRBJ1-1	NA	TGTGCCAGCAGCCAGGCCTCCGGGGGGGACACTGAAGCTTTCTTT	CASSQASGGDTEAFF
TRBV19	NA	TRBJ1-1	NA	TGTGCCAGTAGTAACACCTTTAAGATGAACACTGAAGCTTTCTTT	CASSNTFKMNTEAFF
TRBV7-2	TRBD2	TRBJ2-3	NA	TGTGCCAGCAGCTTGGGACTAGCGGTCACAGATACGCAGTATTTT	CASSLGLAVTDTQYF
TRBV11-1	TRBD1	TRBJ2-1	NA	TGTGCCAGCAGCTTCTCAGGGACAGCCTACAATGAGCAGTTCTTC	CASSFSGTAYNEQFF
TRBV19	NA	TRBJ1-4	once	TGTGCCAGTAGTATCCGCACAGGGTCAGTTAATGAAAAACTGTTTTTT	CASSIRTGSVNEKLFF
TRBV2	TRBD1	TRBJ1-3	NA	TGTGCCAGCAGTGAACCGACAGGGTCTGGAAACACCATATATTTT	CASSEPTGSGNTIYF
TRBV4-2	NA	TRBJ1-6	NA	TGTGCCAGCAGCCAAGATCCACCGTCGGAGGAAGGTTCACCCCTCCACTTT	CASSQDPPSEEGSPLHF
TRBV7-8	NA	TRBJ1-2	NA	TGTGCCAGCAGCTTATCCCAGGGGACTAACTATGGCTACACCTTC	CASSLSQGTNYGYTF
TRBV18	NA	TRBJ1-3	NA	TGTGCCAGCTCAGCGAACAGGGCCGGAAACACCATATATTTT	CASSANRAGNTIYF
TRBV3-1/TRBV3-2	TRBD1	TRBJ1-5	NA	TGTGCCAGCAGCCAAGGCGACAGGGTCGAGCAGCCCCAGCATTTT	CASSQGDRVEQPQHF